A single sample is the source of the 4 T cell receptor beta chains below, sequenced in a study of CD8 T cells in ankylosing spondylitis (dated by TCRdb to 2016 to 2017). Libraries came from 5' RACE. Reads for this sample came from an Illumina HiSeq 2500. In TCRdb, the public reads were trimmed at Q25 with fastp and aligned with MiXCR, with productive beta chains retained. Each entry is one CDR3 protein sequence, shown with its most common DNA and genes. The sample has 150,000 to 200,000 distinct CDR3 sequences on record, around 20% of them singletons. The ten largest make up approximately 7.8% of the sample. Sequencing was performed on blood, either unsorted or a sorted T cell fraction (not recorded which). The source of these receptors is a male donor with ankylosing spondylitis or in good health (not recorded which).

This clonotype was detected a few times. CDR3 sequence: CATRDTGAQETQYF. The CDR3 nucleotides read TGTGCCACCCGCGACACAGGAGCCCAAGAGACCCAGTACTTC. The chain is built from TRBV24-1 and TRBJ2-5; a possible D gene is TRBD1 (5 bases). Germline-derived CDR1 and CDR2 are KGHDR and SFDVKD. With 9 bases removed from V and 1 base from J, the gap between germline ends came to 14 bases. The CDR3 runs 14 residues.

This clonotype was detected many times. The V call is TRBV4-1, the J call TRBJ2-7; D is possibly TRBD1 (6 bases). The CDR3 is made up of 15 amino acids. Germline CDR1 MGHRA, CDR2 YSYEKL. The V end was cut by 2 bases, the J end by 4 bases, with 15 bases between. CDR3 loop: CASSQREGHLYEQYF. For the CDR3, the DNA is TGCGCCAGCAGCCAACGAGAGGGACATTTGTACGAGCAGTACTTC.

The table lists this clonotype with a few counts. The gene calls are TRBV7-2 and TRBJ2-5; a weak D match, TRBD1 (5 bases). Trimming removed 5 bases at V and 5 bases at J, with 15 bases between. CDR1 is SGHTA, CDR2 FQGNSA, per germline. The CDR3 consists of 14 residues. CDR3 sequence reads: CASSQGSNSETQYF. DNA for the CDR3: TGTGCCAGCAGCCAGGGATCGAACTCGGAGACCCAGTACTTC.

This clonotype was counted only a few times. The chain links TRBV29-1 to TRBJ2-2; the D is unclear. The germline CDR1 and CDR2 sequences are SQVTM and ANQGSEA. With 6 bases removed from V and 0 bases from J, the gap between germline ends came to 8 bases. The CDR3 length is 13 residues. The CDR3 region is CSVDATNTGELFF. As DNA, the CDR3 is TGCAGCGTAGACGCAACGAACACCGGGGAGCTGTTTTTT.